A single sample is the source of the 22 T cell receptor beta chains below, sequenced in a study of blood T cell repertoires in COVID-19. The repertoire was sequenced with immunoSEQ multiplex PCR; TCRdb's copy has only in-frame clones and lacks some. This sample carries approximately 230,000 clones, 80% to 95% of them seen once, and the ten largest clones take approximately 1.9%. Sequencing was carried out using PBMCs or T cells enriched from blood (not recorded which). These receptor sequences come from a woman aged 18-30 years who had recovered from COVID-19.

The chain carries TRBV18 and TRBJ1-2; maybe TRBD1 (5 bases). Germline CDR1 and CDR2: KGHSH and LQKENI. V lost 0 bases to trimming and J lost 0 bases, with 20 bases between them. The CDR3 covers 19 residues. The CDR3 spells CASSPPGRALLLANYGYTF. The CDR3 coding sequence is TGTGCCAGCTCACCACCGGGCAGGGCGCTCCTCCTAGCTAACTATGGCTACACCTTC.

V and J are TRBV28 and TRBJ2-7, with 8 bases that match TRBD1. Unmatched junction bases numbered 4, after V lost 4 bases and J lost 2 bases. The CDR3 length is 14 residues. Per germline, CDR1 MDHEN and CDR2 SYDVKM. The CDR3 spells CASSYWDRTYEQYF. The CDR3 nucleotides are TGTGCCAGCAGTTACTGGGACAGGACCTACGAGCAGTACTTC. Supplemented by reference TRBV28 and TRBJ2-7, the full variable domain reads DVKVTQSSRYLVKRTGEKVFLECVQDMDHENMFWYRQDPGLGLRLIYFSYDVKMKEKGDIPEGYSVSREKKERFSLILESASTNQTSMYLCASSYWDRTYEQYFGPGTRLTVT.

The chain is built from TRBV13 and TRBJ2-3, with 8 bases aligning to TRBD1. The trim removed 6 bases at V and 1 base at J, leaving 9 bases unmatched. CDR1 and CDR2 from the germline V gene are PRHDT and FYEKMQ (reference sequence). This CDR3 is built from 16 residues. The DNA of the CDR3 is TGTGCCAGCAGAACTGCCGGGACAGGAGGCACAGATACGCAGTATTTT. This codes for CASRTAGTGGTDTQYF.

This clone was seen only once. This chain links TRBV12-3 or TRBV12-4 with TRBJ1-1, with unresolved D. V was clipped by 3 bases and J by 4 bases, with 6 bases between them. There are 12 residues in the CDR3. CDR3 sequence (DNA): TGTGCCAGCAGTTTCGGGTTCACTGAAGCTTTCTTT. Encoded protein: CASSFGFTEAFF.

The chain is built from TRBV9 and TRBJ1-3; no definite D call. Per the germline V gene, CDR1 is SGDLS and CDR2 is YYNGEE. The CDR3 contains 17 residues. With 0 bases removed from V and 0 bases from J, the gap between germline ends came to 13 bases. DNA for the CDR3: TGTGCCAGCAGCGTAGGAGCGGCCCCTAGCTCTGGAAACACCATATATTTT. Its translation: CASSVGAAPSSGNTIYF.

The rearrangement links TRBV28 to TRBJ1-5, with 9 bases lining up with TRBD1. The J segment lost 7 bases and the V segment lost 10 bases, leaving 14 bases of the junction unmatched. In germline, CDR1 is MDHEN, CDR2 SYDVKM. The CDR3 runs 15 residues. The CDR3 sequence: CATWKQGAIGQPQHF. In DNA form, the CDR3 reads TGTGCCACCTGGAAACAGGGGGCGATAGGCCAGCCCCAGCATTTT.

V and J are TRBV7-2 and TRBJ1-1; 7 positions agree with TRBD1. Germline V gene sequence: CDR1 SGHTA, CDR2 FQGNSA. The CDR3 consists of 13 residues. Trimming cost V 5 bases and J 1 base; bases outside gene matches: 1. The CDR3 region has the DNA TGTGCCAGCAGCCGGGACAGGAACACTGAAGCTTTCTTT. Amino acids: CASSRDRNTEAFF.

This clone was recorded once. This chain links TRBV4-1 with TRBJ2-5; 12 bases line up with TRBD1. Unmatched junction bases numbered 5, after V lost 5 bases and J lost 4 bases. In germline, CDR1 is MGHRA, CDR2 YSYEKL. The length of the CDR3 is 15 residues. The CDR3 DNA is TGCGCCAGCAGCAGGGGACAGGGGGCGGGAGAGACCCAGTACTTC. Protein sequence: CASSRGQGAGETQYF.

There are a few counts of this clone. CDR3 in DNA: TGTGCCAGCTCACTTCTCTCGGGAGACTACAATGAGCAGTTCTTC. This translates into CASSLLSGDYNEQFF. V is TRBV18 and J is TRBJ2-1, with TRBD2 as a possible D gene (6 bases). The ends were cut back, 4 bases at V and 3 bases at J, with 13 bases in the middle. The V gene's germline CDR1 is KGHSH and CDR2 LQKENI. The CDR3 has 15 residues.

This chain connects TRBV27 to TRBJ1-6; a possible D gene is TRBD1 (6 bases). Germline CDR1 MNHEY, CDR2 SMNVEV (reference sequence). Trimming removed 8 bases from V and 10 bases from J, with 21 bases in between. This CDR3 spans 15 amino acids. The CDR3 sequence: CASGPRAAGESPLHF. CDR3 coding DNA: TGTGCCAGCGGGCCCCGGGCGGCAGGGGAATCACCCCTCCACTTT.

The rearrangement links TRBV5-1 to TRBJ2-3; 10 nucleotides line up with TRBD1. This CDR3 comprises 14 residues. V shed 5 bases, J shed 5 bases, and the junction held 5 bases outside the gene matches. Germline-derived CDR1 and CDR2 are SGHRS and YFSETQ. CDR3 coding DNA: TGCGCCAGCAGGACAGGGGGCACCGAAGATACGCAGTATTTT. It translates to CASRTGGTEDTQYF.

The chain couples TRBV7-2 to TRBJ2-1; 13 nucleotides line up with TRBD2. V shed 4 bases, J shed 4 bases, and the junction held 4 bases outside the gene matches. This CDR3 comprises 16 residues. Germline V gives CDR1 SGHTA, CDR2 FQGNSA. The CDR3 loop reads CASSSGTSGVYNEQFF. The CDR3 DNA is TGTGCCAGCAGCTCCGGGACTAGCGGGGTGTACAATGAGCAGTTCTTC.

The rearrangement links TRBV11-3 to TRBJ1-2; D is ambiguous. The length of the CDR3 is 13 residues. The germline V gene encodes CDR1 SGHNT and CDR2 YENEEA. Trimming stripped 3 bases from V and 1 base from J, with 6 bases between. The CDR3 DNA sequence: TGTGCCAGCAGCTTCGAGGGTAACTATGGCTACACCTTC. Amino acids: CASSFEGNYGYTF. The full variable domain, with the rest looked up from reference TRBV11-3 and TRBJ1-2, is EAGVVQSPRYKIIEKKQPVAFWCNPISGHNTLYWYLQNLGQGPELLIRYENEEAVDDSQLPKDRFSAERLKGVDSTLKIQPAELGDSAVYLCASSFEGNYGYTFGSGTRLTVV.

V is TRBV28 and J is TRBJ1-1; D call uncertain. Trimming cost V 2 bases and J 4 bases, with 17 bases left between them. From germline, CDR1 is MDHEN and CDR2 SYDVKM. This CDR3 spans 16 amino acids. CDR3 nucleotides: TGTGCCAGCAGTTTAGATTTAAGTCCTCGGGGCACTGAAGCTTTCTTT. Amino acids: CASSLDLSPRGTEAFF.

The CDR3 coding sequence is TGTGCCAGCAGTGAATCTGGGGGCTATTCACCCCTCCACTTT. Protein: CASSESGGYSPLHF. V gene TRBV25-1 combines with J gene TRBJ1-6; maybe TRBD1 (6 bases). The germline gives CDR1 MGHDK, CDR2 SYGVNS. The CDR3 runs to 14 residues. The V and J ends lost 1 base and 8 bases respectively, with 9 bases between them.

This clone occurred a few times. This CDR3 is CASSLLSGENYGYTF. The DNA for the CDR3 is TGTGCCAGCAGCTTACTCTCGGGGGAGAACTATGGCTACACCTTC. V usage is TRBV7-9 and J usage is TRBJ1-2, with a weak D call TRBD1 (5 bases). This CDR3 spans 15 amino acids. Germline CDR1 and CDR2: SEHNR and FQNEAQ (reference sequence). V was pared by 2 bases and J by 2 bases, with 12 bases between.

The J gene is TRBJ1-1, the V gene TRBV15, with D uncertain. The V gene's germline CDR1 is LNHNV and CDR2 YYDKDF (reference sequence). The CDR3 is made up of 15 amino acids. V was trimmed by 4 bases and J by 1 base, leaving 13 bases between them. CDR3 in amino acids: CATSTPGLPNTEAFF. As DNA, the CDR3 is TGTGCCACCAGCACACCAGGACTTCCGAACACTGAAGCTTTCTTT.

The genes are TRBV10-3 and TRBJ1-2, with 8 bases lining up with TRBD1. Germline lookup yields CDR1 ENHRY and CDR2 SYGVKD. The CDR3 runs to 14 residues. J gave up 2 bases and V 6 bases, and 5 bases lay outside the gene matches. The CDR3 is CAIRLDRANYGYTF. The CDR3 DNA follows: TGTGCCATCAGGTTGGACAGGGCAAACTATGGCTACACCTTC.

The rearrangement joins TRBV10-3 to TRBJ1-2, with D possibly being TRBD1 (5 bases). The CDR3 extends over 13 amino acids. Germline V lookup: CDR1 ENHRY, CDR2 SYGVKD. With 2 bases removed from V and 5 bases from J, the gap between germline ends came to 9 bases. CDR3 coding DNA: TGTGCCATCAGTGAGGCAGGGTCGTATGGCTACACCTTC. Translating gives CAISEAGSYGYTF.

CDR3 loop: CASSQDQGQRGYEQYF. The CDR3 DNA is TGCGCCAGCAGCCAGGATCAAGGACAGAGAGGATACGAGCAGTACTTC. The chain has TRBV4-3 and TRBJ2-7; TRBD1 is a possible D gene (6 bases). The V and J ends lost 3 bases and 4 bases respectively, with 19 bases between them. The CDR3 runs 16 residues. The germline CDR1 and CDR2 sequences are LGHNA and YSLEER.

This chain joins TRBV28 and TRBJ2-2, with TRBD1 identical over 10 bases. V was pared by 3 bases and J by 3 bases, with 10 bases of the junction left unmatched. The germline V gene has CDR1 MDHEN and CDR2 SYDVKM. The CDR3 consists of 18 residues. CDR3: CASSFLYGTGVDTGELFF. The CDR3, as DNA: TGTGCCAGCAGTTTTTTGTACGGGACAGGGGTGGACACCGGGGAGCTGTTTTTT.

The V gene is TRBV28, the J gene TRBJ1-2; TRBD1 agrees at 9 bases. The CDR3 is 13 amino acids. V shed 6 bases, J shed 6 bases, and the junction held 5 bases outside the gene matches. The germline V gene encodes CDR1 MDHEN and CDR2 SYDVKM. CDR3 amino acids: CASSIRTGDGYTF. Here the CDR3 DNA reads TGTGCCAGCAGCATTCGGACAGGGGATGGCTACACCTTC.